This T cell receptor (beta chain) was sequenced in a study of T-cell memory formation after mild COVID-19. Study as a whole: Clusters were largely donor specific.

The CDR3 covers 16 residues. Per the germline V gene, CDR1 is SGDLS and CDR2 is YYNGEE. With V trimmed by 0 bases and J by 3 bases, 3 bases remained unmatched. This clonotype has only a few counts. The antigen remains undetermined. TCRdb called the 5' RACE reads again in MiXCR, with one record for every CDR3 protein. Among roughly 80,000 distinct CDR3 sequences, 14% were seen once, and the ten largest hold roughly 33%. The study's findings and limits: The pre-infection memory compartment contained some responding clones, suggesting cross-reactive memory joined. Mainly CM and EM harbored the contracting CD4+ clones; mainly EMRA harbored the CD8+ ones.

The receptor was isolated from an adult woman who had mild COVID-19 (a few samples of this study predate the infection). Cell type and time point are not known. The chain is built from TRBV9 and TRBJ2-1, with 10 bases identical to TRBD2. Sequencing input: PBMCs or a T cell subset sorted from them (not recorded which). The CDR3 coding sequence is TGTGCCAGCAGCGTAGTACCTAGCGGGAGCTACAATGAGCAGTTCTTC. Protein product: CASSVVPSGSYNEQFF.